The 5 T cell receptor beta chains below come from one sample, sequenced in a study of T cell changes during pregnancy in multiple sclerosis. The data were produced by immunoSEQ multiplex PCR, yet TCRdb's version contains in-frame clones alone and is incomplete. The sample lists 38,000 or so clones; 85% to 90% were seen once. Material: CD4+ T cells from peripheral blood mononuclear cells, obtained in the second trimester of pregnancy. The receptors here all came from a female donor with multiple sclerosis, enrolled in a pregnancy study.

The CDR3 region has the DNA TGCGCCAGCAGCCCTGGGACAGGGCATCTAGCTAACTATGGCTACACCTTC. This sequence encodes CASSPGTGHLANYGYTF. This chain connects TRBV4-1 to TRBJ1-2; 9 nucleotides line up with TRBD1. Germline CDR1 reads MGHRA; CDR2 reads YSYEKL. J gave up 0 bases and V 4 bases, and 9 bases lay outside the gene matches. CDR3 length: 17 amino acids.

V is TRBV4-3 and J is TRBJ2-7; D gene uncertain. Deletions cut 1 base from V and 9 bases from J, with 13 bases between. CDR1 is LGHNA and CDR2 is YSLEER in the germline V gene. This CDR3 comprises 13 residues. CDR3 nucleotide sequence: TGCGCCAGCAGCCAAGTTTGGCGCGCGGTGCAGTACTTC. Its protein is CASSQVWRAVQYF.

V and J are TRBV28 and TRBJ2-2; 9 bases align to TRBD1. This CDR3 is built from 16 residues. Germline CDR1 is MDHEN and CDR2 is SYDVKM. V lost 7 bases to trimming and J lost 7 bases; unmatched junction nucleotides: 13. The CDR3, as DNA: TGTGCCAGCATTTCCTCCGGGACAGGGAGGGTCGGGGAGCTGTTTTTT. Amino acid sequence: CASISSGTGRVGELFF.

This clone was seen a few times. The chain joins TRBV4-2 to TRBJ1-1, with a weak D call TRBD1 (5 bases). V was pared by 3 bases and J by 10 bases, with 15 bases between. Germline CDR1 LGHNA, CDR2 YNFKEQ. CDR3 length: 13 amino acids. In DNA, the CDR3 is TGTGCCAGCAGCCATGGGACTTCAATCGGAGCTTTCTTT. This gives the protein CASSHGTSIGAFF.

The CDR3 nucleotides read TGTGCCAGCAGCGGGACTAGCGGGAGATCCCTCTACGAGCAGTACTTC. As protein: CASSGTSGRSLYEQYF. The genes are TRBV5-4 and TRBJ2-7, with TRBD2 matching over 14 bases. After removal of 4 bases from V and 3 bases from J, the junction contained 6 bases not matched to a gene. CDR3 length equals 16 residues. The germline V gene encodes CDR1 SGHNT and CDR2 YYREEE (reference sequence).